This T cell receptor (beta chain) was sequenced for a study of shared T cell receptors in the human thymus. V shed 0 bases, J shed 7 bases, and the junction held 5 bases outside the gene matches. CDR3 length: 15 amino acids. The V gene's germline CDR1 is LGHNA and CDR2 YSLEER. The protocol was immunoSEQ multiplex PCR, while the TCRdb copy is restricted to in-frame clones and leaves out a portion. Among over 450,000 clones listed, approximately 80% were seen once. The sample was also linked to a second study, of human thymus T cells. That source reports: Donor material was obtained from healthy Finnish infants undergoing corrective surgery for congenital heart defects. Resections from corrective heart surgery provided thymus tissue. Related reports documented highly overlapping thymic repertoires among unrelated individuals.

Sequencing was performed on thymocytes. The chain is built from TRBV4-3 and TRBJ2-1; 8 positions match TRBD2. The receptor comes from a boy younger than two with a congenital heart defect. Written as DNA, the CDR3 is TGCGCCAGCAGCCAAGATATAGCGGGATATAATGAGCAGTTCTTC. Amino acids: CASSQDIAGYNEQFF.